The sequence of this T cell receptor (beta chain) was determined in a study of blood T cell repertoires in COVID-19. The CDR3 is 15 amino acids. The germline gives CDR1 SQVTM, CDR2 ANQGSEA. Deletions cut 4 bases from V and 0 bases from J, with 15 bases between. Assay: immunoSEQ multiplex PCR; the TCRdb copy retains only in-frame clones and omits some. This table has 300,000 to 400,000 clones, around 87% appearing once. The rearrangement joins TRBV29-1 to TRBJ1-1; maybe TRBD1 (5 bases). The sequence derives from a woman aged 50 to 60 with COVID-19, enrolled during active disease. Material: peripheral blood. In DNA, the CDR3 is TGCAGCGTTGGAGGCAGTTCCAGGGTGAACACTGAAGCTTTCTTT. Translated: CSVGGSSRVNTEAFF.